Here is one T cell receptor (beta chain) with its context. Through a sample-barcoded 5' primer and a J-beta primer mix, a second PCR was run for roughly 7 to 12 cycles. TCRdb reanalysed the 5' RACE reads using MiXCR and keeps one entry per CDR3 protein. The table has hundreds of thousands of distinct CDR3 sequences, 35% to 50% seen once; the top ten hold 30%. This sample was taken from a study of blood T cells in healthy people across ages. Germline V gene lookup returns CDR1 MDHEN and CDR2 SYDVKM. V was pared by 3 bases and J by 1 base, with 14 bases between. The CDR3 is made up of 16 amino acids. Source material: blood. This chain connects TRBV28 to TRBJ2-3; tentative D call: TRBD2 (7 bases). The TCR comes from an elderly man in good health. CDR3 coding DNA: TGTGCCAGCAGTTTTCGGGGGGCAAGGGGCACAGATACGCAGTATTTT. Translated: CASSFRGARGTDTQYF.